The present T cell receptor (beta chain) was sequenced within a study of OX40 agonist ivuxolimab in advanced cancers. Background on the study: At doses from 0.01 to 10 mg/kg, patients were given intravenous ivuxolimab every 2 weeks. Participants, 82.7% male, averaged about 59 years of age, ranging from roughly 20 to 85. Eligibility rules accepted prior anti-PD-1, anti-PD-L1 or anti-CTLA-4 therapy, and around 40% had some.

The germline gives CDR1 KGHSH, CDR2 LQKENI. With V trimmed by 3 bases and J by 8 bases, 2 bases remained unmatched. This CDR3 contains 15 residues. With regard to this clone: Other DNA sequences in this specimen translate into the identical CDR3.

This table comes from immunoSEQ multiplex PCR, and its TCRdb copy is limited to in-frame clones, with some not included. The profile shows some 22,000 clones, about 87% of them singletons. Sample: CD4+ or CD8+ T cells sorted from blood, taken in a trial of the OX40 agonist ivuxolimab. The sequence derives from an adult with an advanced solid tumor such as melanoma, head and neck, liver or kidney cancer. The V and J genes are TRBV18 and TRBJ2-1; 15 nucleotides agree with TRBD2. CDR3 residues: CASSPGLAGGDEQFF. The CDR3 DNA reads as TGTGCCAGCTCACCGGGACTAGCGGGAGGCGATGAGCAGTTCTTC.